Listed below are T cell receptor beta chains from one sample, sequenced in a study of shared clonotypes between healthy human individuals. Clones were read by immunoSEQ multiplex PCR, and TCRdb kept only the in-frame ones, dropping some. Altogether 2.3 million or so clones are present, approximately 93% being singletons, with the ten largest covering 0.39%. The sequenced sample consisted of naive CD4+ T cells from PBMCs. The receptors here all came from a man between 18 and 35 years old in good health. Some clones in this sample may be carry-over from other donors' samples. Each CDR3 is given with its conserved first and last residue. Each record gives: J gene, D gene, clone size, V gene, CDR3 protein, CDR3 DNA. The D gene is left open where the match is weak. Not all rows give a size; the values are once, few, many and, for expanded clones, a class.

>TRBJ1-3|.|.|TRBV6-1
CASETGFGNTIYF
TGTGCCAGCGAGACAGGCTTTGGAAACACCATATATTTT
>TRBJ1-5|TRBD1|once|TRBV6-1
CASSEAPGTGVVVRNQPQHF
TGTGCCAGCAGTGAAGCACCCGGGACAGGAGTCGTGGTACGAAATCAGCCCCAGCATTTT
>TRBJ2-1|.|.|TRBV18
CASSAQGSSYNEQFF
TGTGCCAGCTCAGCCCAGGGGTCCTCCTACAATGAGCAGTTCTTC
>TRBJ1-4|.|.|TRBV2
CASSVEGGYEKLFF
TGTGCCAGCAGTGTTGAGGGGGGTTATGAAAAACTGTTTTTT
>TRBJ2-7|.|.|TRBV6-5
CASSYGGNYEQYF
TGTGCCAGCAGTTACGGGGGAAACTACGAGCAGTACTTC
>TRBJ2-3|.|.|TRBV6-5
CASRRTPSSTDTQYF
TGTGCCAGCAGGAGGACACCTTCTAGCACAGATACGCAGTATTTT
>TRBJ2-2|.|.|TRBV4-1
CASRWGETGELFF
TGCGCCAGCCGATGGGGTGAGACCGGGGAGCTGTTTTTT
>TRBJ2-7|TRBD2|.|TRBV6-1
CASSVGLAQGYEQYF
TGTGCCAGCAGTGTTGGACTAGCTCAAGGCTACGAGCAGTACTTC
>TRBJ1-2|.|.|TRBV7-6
CASSTQNRVSGYTF
TGTGCCAGCAGCACCCAAAACAGGGTGAGCGGCTACACCTTC
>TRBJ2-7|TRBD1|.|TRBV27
CASRPHRQGSYEQYF
TGTGCCAGCAGACCTCACCGACAGGGATCCTACGAGCAGTACTTC
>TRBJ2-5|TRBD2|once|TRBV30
CAWTPGLAGTETQYF
TGTGCCTGGACCCCGGGACTAGCGGGAACCGAGACCCAGTACTTC
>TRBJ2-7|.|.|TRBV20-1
CSAAPQGEQYF
TGCAGTGCTGCGCCTCAGGGAGAGCAGTACTTC
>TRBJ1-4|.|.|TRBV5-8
CASSSGRNEKLFF
TGTGCCAGCAGTAGTGGGCGGAATGAAAAACTGTTTTTT
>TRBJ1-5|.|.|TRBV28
CASSKDYDNQPQHF
TGTGCCAGCAGTAAAGATTATGACAATCAGCCCCAGCATTTT
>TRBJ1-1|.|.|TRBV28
CASSRPQGGGTEAFF
TGTGCCAGCAGTCGCCCACAGGGTGGAGGCACTGAAGCTTTCTTT
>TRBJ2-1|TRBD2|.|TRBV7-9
CASSFPGGASSYNEQFF
TGTGCCAGCAGCTTCCCCGGGGGGGCTAGCTCCTACAATGAGCAGTTCTTC
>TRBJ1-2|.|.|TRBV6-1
CASSFQGDYGYTF
TGTGCCAGCAGTTTTCAGGGAGACTATGGCTACACCTTC
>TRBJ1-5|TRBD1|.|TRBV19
CASSIGGGAGNQPQHF
TGTGCCAGTAGTATAGGAGGGGGCGCCGGCAATCAGCCCCAGCATTTT
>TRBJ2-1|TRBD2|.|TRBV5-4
CASSKSGSGYNEQFF
TGTGCCAGCAGCAAAAGCGGGAGCGGGTACAATGAGCAGTTCTTC
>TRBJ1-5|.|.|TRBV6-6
CASSAGAHSNQPQHF
TGTGCCAGCAGCGCAGGCGCACATAGCAATCAGCCCCAGCATTTT
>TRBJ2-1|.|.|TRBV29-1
CSTERALNNEQFF
TGCAGCACTGAGCGGGCTCTAAACAATGAGCAGTTCTTC
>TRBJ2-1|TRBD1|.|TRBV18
CASSRDRDNEQFF
TGTGCCAGCTCACGAGACAGGGACAATGAGCAGTTCTTC
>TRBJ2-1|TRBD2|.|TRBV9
CASSSRLGGLAGVGVNPFNEQFF
TGTGCCAGCAGCTCCCGACTAGGAGGACTAGCGGGAGTTGGAGTGAATCCCTTCAATGAGCAGTTCTTC
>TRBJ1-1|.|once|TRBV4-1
CASSQIERGERAFF
TGCGCCAGCAGCCAAATAGAGCGAGGGGAAAGAGCTTTCTTT
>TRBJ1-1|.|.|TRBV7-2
CASSPFLEKNTEAFF
TGTGCCAGCAGCCCCTTTCTGGAGAAGAACACTGAAGCTTTCTTT
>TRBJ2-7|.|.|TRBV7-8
CASSLGEYEQYF
TGTGCCAGCAGCTTAGGCGAGTACGAGCAGTACTTC
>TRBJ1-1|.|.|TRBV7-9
CASSLGGAGLNTEAFF
TGTGCCAGCAGCTTAGGAGGAGCCGGACTGAACACTGAAGCTTTCTTT
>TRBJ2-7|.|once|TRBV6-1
CASRANSDRIYEQYF
TGTGCCAGTAGGGCAAACTCAGACAGAATATACGAGCAGTACTTC
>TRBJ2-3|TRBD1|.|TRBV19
CASSPGQGYSTDTQYF
TGTGCCAGTAGTCCGGGACAGGGATACAGCACAGATACGCAGTATTTT
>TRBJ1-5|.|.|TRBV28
CASSRPGTLPNQPQHF
TGTGCCAGCAGCCGCCCCGGGACCCTCCCCAATCAGCCCCAGCATTTT
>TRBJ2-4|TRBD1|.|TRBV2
CASRETRGPNIQYF
TGTGCCAGCAGGGAGACCAGGGGGCCAAACATTCAGTACTTC
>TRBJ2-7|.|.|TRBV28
CASSSRGQGNYEQYF
TGTGCCAGCAGTTCCCGCGGGCAGGGGAACTACGAGCAGTACTTC
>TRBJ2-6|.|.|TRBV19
CASREGRISGANVLTF
TGTGCCAGTAGAGAAGGACGGATCTCTGGGGCCAACGTCCTGACTTTC
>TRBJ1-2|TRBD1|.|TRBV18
CASSPRQGTNYGYTF
TGTGCCAGCTCCCCCCGACAGGGGACTAACTATGGCTACACCTTC
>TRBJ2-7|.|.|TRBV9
CARGGIAIYEQYF
TGTGCCAGGGGTGGAATAGCAATTTACGAGCAGTACTTC
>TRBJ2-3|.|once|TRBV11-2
CASSLRVTNAFPDTQYF
TGTGCCAGCAGCTTAAGGGTGACAAACGCTTTTCCAGATACGCAGTATTTT
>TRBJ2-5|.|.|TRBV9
CASSVGVQETQYF
TGTGCCAGCAGCGTAGGGGTCCAAGAGACCCAGTACTTC
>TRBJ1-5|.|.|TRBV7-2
CASSYNEGNQPQHF
TGTGCCAGCAGCTACAATGAGGGCAATCAGCCCCAGCATTTT
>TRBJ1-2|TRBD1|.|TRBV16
CASSRTGTGLSEGYTF
TGTGCCAGCAGCCGGACCGGGACAGGGCTCAGCGAAGGCTACACCTTC
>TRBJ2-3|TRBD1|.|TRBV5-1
CASSLGQGGTDTQYF
TGCGCCAGCAGCTTGGGACAGGGTGGCACAGATACGCAGTATTTT
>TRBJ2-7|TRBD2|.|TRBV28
CASSPAGSGSLYEQYF
TGTGCCAGCAGTCCCGCGGGGAGCGGGAGCCTTTACGAGCAGTACTTC
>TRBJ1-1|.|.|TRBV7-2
CASSRTITAPEAFF
TGTGCCAGCAGCCGGACGATTACGGCCCCTGAAGCTTTCTTT
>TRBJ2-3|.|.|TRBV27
CASSPLGSGSTDTQYF
TGTGCCAGCAGTCCTCTTGGATCGGGATCGACAGATACGCAGTATTTT
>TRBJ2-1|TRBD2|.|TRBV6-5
CASSWTGTSGYNEQFF
TGTGCCAGCAGTTGGACCGGGACTAGCGGATACAATGAGCAGTTCTTC
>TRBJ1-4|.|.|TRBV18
CASSPRDVPTNEKLFF
TGTGCCAGCTCACCACGGGACGTCCCAACTAATGAAAAACTGTTTTTT
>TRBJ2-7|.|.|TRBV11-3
CASSYSSPNEQYF
TGTGCCAGCAGCTACTCTTCCCCGAACGAGCAGTACTTC
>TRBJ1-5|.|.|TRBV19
CASRPRGQGDNQPQHF
TGTGCCAGTAGGCCCCGGGGGCAAGGGGACAATCAGCCCCAGCATTTT
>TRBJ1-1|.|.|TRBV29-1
CSVELQGMNTEAFF
TGCAGCGTTGAGCTTCAGGGAATGAACACTGAAGCTTTCTTT
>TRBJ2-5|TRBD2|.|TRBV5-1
CASSVGLAGNQETQYF
TGCGCCAGCAGCGTGGGACTAGCGGGCAACCAAGAGACCCAGTACTTC
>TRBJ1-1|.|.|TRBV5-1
CASSSGDVREAFF
TGCGCCAGCAGCTCTGGGGACGTTCGTGAAGCTTTCTTT
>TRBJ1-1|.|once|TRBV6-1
CASRLGGTEAFF
TGTGCCAGCAGGTTGGGGGGGACTGAAGCTTTCTTT
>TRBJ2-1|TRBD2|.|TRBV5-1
CASSQTGLAGYNEQFF
TGCGCCAGCAGCCAGACTGGACTAGCTGGTTACAATGAGCAGTTCTTC
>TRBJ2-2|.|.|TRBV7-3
CASSPGNINTGELFF
TGTGCCAGCAGCCCGGGGAACATCAACACCGGGGAGCTGTTTTTT
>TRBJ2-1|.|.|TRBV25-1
CASSAAQPYNEQFF
TGTGCCAGCAGTGCCGCCCAACCCTACAATGAGCAGTTCTTC
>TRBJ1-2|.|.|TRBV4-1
CASSQVGYTF
TGCGCCAGCAGCCAAGTTGGCTACACCTTC
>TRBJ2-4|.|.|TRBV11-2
CASSLWGTGNIQYF
TGTGCCAGCAGCTTGTGGGGAACGGGGAACATTCAGTACTTC
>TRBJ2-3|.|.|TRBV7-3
CASSQERTDTQYF
TGTGCCAGCAGCCAGGAGAGGACAGATACGCAGTATTTT
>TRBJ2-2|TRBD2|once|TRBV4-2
CASSRLELAGVGTGELFF
TGTGCCAGCAGCCGACTCGAACTAGCGGGAGTAGGCACCGGGGAGCTGTTTTTT
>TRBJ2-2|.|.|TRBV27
CASISGRPVATGELFF
TGTGCCAGCATCTCCGGGCGGCCGGTAGCAACCGGGGAGCTGTTTTTT